Included here is one T cell receptor beta chain sequence, with context. The antigen remains undetermined. The sequenced fragment ends 3 residues before the CDR3 boundary, so the rest is inferred from the germline J gene. The CDR3 runs to 14 residues. V gave up 1 base and J gave up 1 base, with 8 bases separating them. Germline loops: CDR1 LNHDA, CDR2 SQIVND (reference sequence). The entry originates in a study of T cells in women clearing cervical HPV infection. Study background: HLA type stays a possible confounder, typing being limited.

General study points: Richness differences could reflect unmeasured T-cell content per sample.

The data were produced by immunoSEQ multiplex PCR, yet TCRdb's version contains in-frame clones alone and is incomplete. The data show some 23,000 clones, and the top ten clones hold less than 3%. The chain joins TRBV19 to TRBJ2-7; the D gene is possibly TRBD2 (6 bases). Sequences were obtained from blood buffy coat. The receptor's source is a woman aged 18 to 75 with a cervical HPV16 infection that either progressed to CIN3+ or cleared (not recorded which). The chain's CDR3 is CASSIGGGSYEQYF. The covered CDR3 bases are TGTGCCAGTAGTATAGGAGGAGGGTCCTACGAG.